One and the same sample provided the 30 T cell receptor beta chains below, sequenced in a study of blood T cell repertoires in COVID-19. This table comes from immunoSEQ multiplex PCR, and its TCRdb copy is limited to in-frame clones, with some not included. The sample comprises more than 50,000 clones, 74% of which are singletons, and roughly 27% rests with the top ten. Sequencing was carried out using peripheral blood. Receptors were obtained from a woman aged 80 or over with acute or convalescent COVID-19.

In DNA, the CDR3 is TGTGCCATCAGGACCTCCGGGACTAGCGGGAGAAATTTCGACGAGCAGTACTTC. Translating it yields CAIRTSGTSGRNFDEQYF. The V and J genes are TRBV10-3 and TRBJ2-7, with TRBD2 matching over 14 bases. Unmatched junction bases numbered 15, after V lost 6 bases and J lost 5 bases. CDR1 and CDR2 from the germline V gene are ENHRY and SYGVKD. This CDR3 has 18 amino acids.

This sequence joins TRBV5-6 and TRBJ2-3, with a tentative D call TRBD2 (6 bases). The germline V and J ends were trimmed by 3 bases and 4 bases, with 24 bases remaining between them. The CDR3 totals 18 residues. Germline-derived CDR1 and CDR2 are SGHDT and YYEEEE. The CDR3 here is CASSYPSVVGGSPDTQYF. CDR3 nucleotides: TGTGCCAGCAGCTACCCTAGCGTAGTCGGAGGGTCCCCAGATACGCAGTATTTT.

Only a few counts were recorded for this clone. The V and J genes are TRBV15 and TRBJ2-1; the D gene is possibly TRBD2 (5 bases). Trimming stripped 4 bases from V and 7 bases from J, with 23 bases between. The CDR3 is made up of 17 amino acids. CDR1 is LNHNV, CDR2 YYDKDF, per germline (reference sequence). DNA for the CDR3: TGTGCCACCAGCACAGAGGGCGCCGGCAATAGATTTAATGAGCAGTTCTTC. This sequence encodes CATSTEGAGNRFNEQFF.

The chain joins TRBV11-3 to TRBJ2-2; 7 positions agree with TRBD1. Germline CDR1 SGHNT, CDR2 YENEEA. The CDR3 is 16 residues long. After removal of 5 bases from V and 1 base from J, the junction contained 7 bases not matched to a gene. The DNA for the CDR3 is TGTGCCAGCAGCCCGGGACAGCCCAAGAACACCGGGGAGCTGTTTTTT. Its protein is CASSPGQPKNTGELFF.

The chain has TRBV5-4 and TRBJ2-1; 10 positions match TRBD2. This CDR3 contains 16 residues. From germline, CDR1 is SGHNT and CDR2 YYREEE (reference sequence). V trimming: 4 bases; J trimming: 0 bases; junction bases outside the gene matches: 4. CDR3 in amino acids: CASSQGTSVSYNEQFF. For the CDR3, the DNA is TGTGCCAGCAGCCAAGGGACTAGCGTCTCCTACAATGAGCAGTTCTTC.

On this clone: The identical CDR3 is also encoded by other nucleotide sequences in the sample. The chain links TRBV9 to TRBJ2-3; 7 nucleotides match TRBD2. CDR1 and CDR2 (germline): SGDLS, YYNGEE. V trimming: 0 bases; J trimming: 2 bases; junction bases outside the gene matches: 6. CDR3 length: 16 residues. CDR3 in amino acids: CASSVVGLAATDTQYF. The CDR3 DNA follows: TGTGCCAGCAGCGTAGTTGGGCTAGCGGCCACAGATACGCAGTATTTT.

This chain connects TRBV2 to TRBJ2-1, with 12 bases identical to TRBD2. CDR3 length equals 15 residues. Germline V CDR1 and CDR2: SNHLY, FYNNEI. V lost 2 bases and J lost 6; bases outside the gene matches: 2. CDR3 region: CASSEPSGRANEQFF. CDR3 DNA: TGTGCCAGCAGTGAACCTAGCGGGAGGGCCAATGAGCAGTTCTTC.

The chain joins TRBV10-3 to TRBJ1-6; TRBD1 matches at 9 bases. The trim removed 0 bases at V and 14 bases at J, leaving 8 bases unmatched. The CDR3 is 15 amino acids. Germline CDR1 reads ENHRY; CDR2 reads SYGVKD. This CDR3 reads CAISESTGGPGTLHF. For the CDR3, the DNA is TGTGCCATCAGTGAGTCAACAGGGGGCCCGGGAACCCTCCACTTT.

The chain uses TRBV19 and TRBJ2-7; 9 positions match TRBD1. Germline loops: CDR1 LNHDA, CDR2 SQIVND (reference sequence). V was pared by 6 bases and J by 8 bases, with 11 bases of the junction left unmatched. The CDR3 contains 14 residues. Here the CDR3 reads CASRGRGQGEKQYF. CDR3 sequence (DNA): TGTGCCAGTAGGGGACGGGGACAGGGTGAGAAGCAGTACTTC.

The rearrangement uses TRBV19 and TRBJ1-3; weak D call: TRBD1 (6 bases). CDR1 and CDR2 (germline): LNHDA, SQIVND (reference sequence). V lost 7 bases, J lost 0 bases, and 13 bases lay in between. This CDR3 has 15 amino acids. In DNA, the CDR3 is TGTGCCAGTAAACCCGGACAGCACTCTGGAAACACCATATATTTT. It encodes CASKPGQHSGNTIYF. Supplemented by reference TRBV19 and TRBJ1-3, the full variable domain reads DGGITQSPKYLFRKEGQNVTLSCEQNLNHDAMYWYRQDPGQGLRLIYYSQIVNDFQKGDIAEGYSVSREKKESFPLTVTSAQKNPTAFYLCASKPGQHSGNTIYFGEGSWLTVV.

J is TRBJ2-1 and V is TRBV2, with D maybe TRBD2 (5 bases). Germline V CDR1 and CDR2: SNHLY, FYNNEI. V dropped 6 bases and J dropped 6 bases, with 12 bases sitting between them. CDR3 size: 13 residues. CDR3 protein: CASSGGLVNEQFF. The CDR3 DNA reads TGTGCCAGCAGCGGAGGACTGGTCAATGAGCAGTTCTTC. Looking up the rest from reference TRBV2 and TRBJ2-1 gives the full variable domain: EPEVTQTPSHQVTQMGQEVILRCVPISNHLYFYWYRQILGQKVEFLVSFYNNEISEKSEIFDDQFSVERPDGSNFTLKIRSTKLEDSAMYFCASSGGLVNEQFFGPGTRLTVL.

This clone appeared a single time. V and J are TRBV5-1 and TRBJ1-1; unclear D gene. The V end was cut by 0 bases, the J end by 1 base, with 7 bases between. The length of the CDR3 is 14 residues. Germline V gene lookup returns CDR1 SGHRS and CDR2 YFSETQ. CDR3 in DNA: TGCGCCAGCAGCTTGGGGGCAGGGAACACTGAAGCTTTCTTT. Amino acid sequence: CASSLGAGNTEAFF.

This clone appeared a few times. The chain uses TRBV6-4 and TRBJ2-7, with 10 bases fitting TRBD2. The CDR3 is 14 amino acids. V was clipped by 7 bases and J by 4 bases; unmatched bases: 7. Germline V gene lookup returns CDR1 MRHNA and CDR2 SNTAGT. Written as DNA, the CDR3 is TGTGCCAGCACGGTCCCTAGCGGGAGATACGAGCAGTACTTC. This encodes CASTVPSGRYEQYF.

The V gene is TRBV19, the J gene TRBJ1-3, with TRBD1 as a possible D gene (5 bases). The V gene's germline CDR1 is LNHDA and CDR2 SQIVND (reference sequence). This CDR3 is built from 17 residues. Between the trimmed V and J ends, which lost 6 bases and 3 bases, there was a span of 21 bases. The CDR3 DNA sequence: TGTGCCAGTAGCCCCGTGGGTCAGGGTTCGGATGGAAACACCATATATTTT. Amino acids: CASSPVGQGSDGNTIYF.

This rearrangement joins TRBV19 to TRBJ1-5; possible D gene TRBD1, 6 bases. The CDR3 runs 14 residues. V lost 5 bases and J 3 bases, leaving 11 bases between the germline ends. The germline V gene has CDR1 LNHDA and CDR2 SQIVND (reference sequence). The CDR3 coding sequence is TGTGCCAGTAGTCCGTACAGGGACAATCAGCCCCAGCATTTT. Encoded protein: CASSPYRDNQPQHF.

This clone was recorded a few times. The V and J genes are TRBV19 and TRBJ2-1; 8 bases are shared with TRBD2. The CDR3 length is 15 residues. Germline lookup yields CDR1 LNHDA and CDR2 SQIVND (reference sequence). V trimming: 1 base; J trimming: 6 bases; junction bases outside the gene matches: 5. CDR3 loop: CASSIVAGRFNEQFF. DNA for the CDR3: TGTGCCAGTAGTATAGTAGCGGGGAGATTCAATGAGCAGTTCTTC.

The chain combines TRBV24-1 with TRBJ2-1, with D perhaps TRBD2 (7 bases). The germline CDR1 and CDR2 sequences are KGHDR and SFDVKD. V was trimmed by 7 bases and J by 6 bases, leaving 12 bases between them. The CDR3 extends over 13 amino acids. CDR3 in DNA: TGTGCCACCAGGGGAGGGGGGATCAATGAGCAGTTCTTC. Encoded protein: CATRGGGINEQFF.

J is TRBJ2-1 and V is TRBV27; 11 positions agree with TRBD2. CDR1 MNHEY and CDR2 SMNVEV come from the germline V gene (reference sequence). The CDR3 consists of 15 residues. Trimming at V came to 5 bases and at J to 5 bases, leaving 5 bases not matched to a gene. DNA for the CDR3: TGTGCCAGCAGTGCGCTAGCGGGAGGCAACAATGAGCAGTTCTTC. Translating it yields CASSALAGGNNEQFF.

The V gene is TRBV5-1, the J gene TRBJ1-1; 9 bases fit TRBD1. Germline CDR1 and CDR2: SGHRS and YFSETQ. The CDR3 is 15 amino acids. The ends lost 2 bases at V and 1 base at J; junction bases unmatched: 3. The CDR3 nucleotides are TGCGCCAGCAGCTTAAGGACAGGGGAGAACACTGAAGCTTTCTTT. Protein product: CASSLRTGENTEAFF. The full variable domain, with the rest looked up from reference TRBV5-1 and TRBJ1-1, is KAGVTQTPRYLIKTRGQQVTLSCSPISGHRSVSWYQQTPGQGLQFLFEYFSETQRNKGNFPGRFSGRQFSNSRSEMNVSTLELGDSALYLCASSLRTGENTEAFFGQGTRLTVV.

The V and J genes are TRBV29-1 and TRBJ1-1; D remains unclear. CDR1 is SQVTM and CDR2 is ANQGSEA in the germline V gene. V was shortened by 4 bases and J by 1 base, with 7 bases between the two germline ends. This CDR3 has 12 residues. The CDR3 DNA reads TGCAGCGTTGTACGGGGGAACACTGAAGCTTTCTTT. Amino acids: CSVVRGNTEAFF.

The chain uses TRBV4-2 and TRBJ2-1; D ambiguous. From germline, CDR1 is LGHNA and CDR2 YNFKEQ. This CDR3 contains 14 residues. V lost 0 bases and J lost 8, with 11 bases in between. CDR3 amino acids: CASSQDPRFDEQFF. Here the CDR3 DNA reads TGTGCCAGCAGCCAAGATCCGCGGTTCGATGAGCAGTTCTTC.

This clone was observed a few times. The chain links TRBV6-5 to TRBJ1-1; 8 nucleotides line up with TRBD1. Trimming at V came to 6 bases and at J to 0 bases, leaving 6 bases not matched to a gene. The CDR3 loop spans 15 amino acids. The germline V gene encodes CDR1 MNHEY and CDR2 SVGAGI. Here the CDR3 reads CASRIQGGMNTEAFF. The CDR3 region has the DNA TGTGCCAGCAGAATACAGGGGGGGATGAACACTGAAGCTTTCTTT.

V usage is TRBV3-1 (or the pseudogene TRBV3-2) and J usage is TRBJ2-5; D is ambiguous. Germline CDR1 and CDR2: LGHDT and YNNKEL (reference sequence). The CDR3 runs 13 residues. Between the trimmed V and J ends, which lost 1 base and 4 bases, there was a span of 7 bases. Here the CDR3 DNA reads TGTGCCAGCAGCCAAGGGAGAGGAGAGACCCAGTACTTC. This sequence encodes CASSQGRGETQYF.

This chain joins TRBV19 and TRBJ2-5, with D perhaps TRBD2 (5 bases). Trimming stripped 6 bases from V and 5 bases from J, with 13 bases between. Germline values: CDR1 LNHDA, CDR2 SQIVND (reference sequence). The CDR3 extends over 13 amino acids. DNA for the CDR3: TGTGCCAGTAGACCCCGGGGATCTGAGACCCAGTACTTC. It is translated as CASRPRGSETQYF.

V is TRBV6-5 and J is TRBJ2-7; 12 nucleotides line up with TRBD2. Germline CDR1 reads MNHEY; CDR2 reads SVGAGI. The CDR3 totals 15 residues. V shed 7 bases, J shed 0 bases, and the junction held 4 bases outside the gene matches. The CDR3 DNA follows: TGTGCCAGCAACAGACTAGCGGGAGCCTCCTACGAGCAGTACTTC. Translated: CASNRLAGASYEQYF.

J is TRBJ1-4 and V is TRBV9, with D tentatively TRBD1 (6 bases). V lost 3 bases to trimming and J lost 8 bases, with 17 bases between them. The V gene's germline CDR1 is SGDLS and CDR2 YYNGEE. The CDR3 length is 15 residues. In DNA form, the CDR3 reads TGTGCCAGCAGCGGTTACAGGGAAGTATCCGAAAAACTGTTTTTT. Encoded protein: CASSGYREVSEKLFF.

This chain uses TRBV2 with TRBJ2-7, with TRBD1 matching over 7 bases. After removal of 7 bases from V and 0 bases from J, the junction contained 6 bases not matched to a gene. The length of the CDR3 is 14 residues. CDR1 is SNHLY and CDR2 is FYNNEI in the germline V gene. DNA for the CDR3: TGTGCCAGCATCTGGACAGGCAGCTCCTACGAGCAGTACTTC. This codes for CASIWTGSSYEQYF.

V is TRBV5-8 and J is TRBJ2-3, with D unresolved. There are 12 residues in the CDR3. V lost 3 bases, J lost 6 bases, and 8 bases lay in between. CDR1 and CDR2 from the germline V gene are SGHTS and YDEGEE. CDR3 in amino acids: CASSSRSDTQYF. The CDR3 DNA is TGTGCCAGCAGCTCCCGGTCTGATACGCAGTATTTT.

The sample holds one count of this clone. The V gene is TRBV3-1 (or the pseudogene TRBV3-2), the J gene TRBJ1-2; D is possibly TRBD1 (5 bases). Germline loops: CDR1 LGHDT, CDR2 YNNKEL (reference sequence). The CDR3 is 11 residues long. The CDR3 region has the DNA TGTGACCCCCGGGGGAACTATGGCTACACCTTC. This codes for CDPRGNYGYTF.

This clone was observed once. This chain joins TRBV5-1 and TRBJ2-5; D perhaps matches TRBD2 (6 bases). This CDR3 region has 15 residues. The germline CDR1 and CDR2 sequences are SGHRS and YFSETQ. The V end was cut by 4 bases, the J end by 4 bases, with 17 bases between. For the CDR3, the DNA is TGCGCCAGCAGCAGACTGCCGGGAGCCACAGAGACCCAGTACTTC. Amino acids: CASSRLPGATETQYF.